One and the same sample provided the 2 T cell receptor beta chains below, sequenced in a study of blood T cells in healthy people across ages. A sample-barcoded 5' primer and a J-beta primer mix were used in a second PCR of roughly 7 to 11 cycles. TCRdb re-derived calls from the 5' RACE reads in MiXCR, one entry per CDR3 protein. The sample lists some 880,000 distinct CDR3 sequences, under 40% occurring once. Sequencing used blood. These receptors were obtained from a man younger than 30 in good health.

V usage is TRBV6-2 or TRBV6-3 and J usage is TRBJ2-1, with D perhaps matching TRBD1 (5 bases). The germline gives CDR1 MNHEY, CDR2 SVGEGT. CDR3 length equals 14 residues. Trimming removed 4 bases at V and 6 bases at J, with 13 bases between. For the CDR3, the DNA is TGTGCCAGCAGTTTCTCCGACAGATTCAATGAGCAGTTCTTC. This gives the protein CASSFSDRFNEQFF.

V usage is TRBV5-1 and J usage is TRBJ1-6; the D is unclear. The CDR3 has 16 amino acids. The ends were cut back, 1 base at V and 7 bases at J, with 15 bases in the middle. The germline CDR1 and CDR2 sequences are SGHRS and YFSETQ. The CDR3: CASSLLQADSNSPLHF. Here the CDR3 DNA reads TGCGCCAGCAGCTTGCTGCAGGCCGACTCGAATTCACCCCTCCACTTT.